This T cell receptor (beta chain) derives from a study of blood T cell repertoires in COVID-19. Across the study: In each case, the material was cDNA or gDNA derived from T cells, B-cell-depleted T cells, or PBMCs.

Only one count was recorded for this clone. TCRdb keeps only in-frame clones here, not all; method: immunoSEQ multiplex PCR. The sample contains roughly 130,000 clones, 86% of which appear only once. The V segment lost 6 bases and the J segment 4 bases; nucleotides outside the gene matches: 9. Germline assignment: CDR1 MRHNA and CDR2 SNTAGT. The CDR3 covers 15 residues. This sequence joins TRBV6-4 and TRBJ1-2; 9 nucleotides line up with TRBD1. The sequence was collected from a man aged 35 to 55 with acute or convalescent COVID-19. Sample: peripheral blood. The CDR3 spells CASSATGGACYGYTF. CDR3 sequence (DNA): TGTGCCAGCAGCGCTACAGGGGGCGCTTGCTATGGCTACACCTTC.